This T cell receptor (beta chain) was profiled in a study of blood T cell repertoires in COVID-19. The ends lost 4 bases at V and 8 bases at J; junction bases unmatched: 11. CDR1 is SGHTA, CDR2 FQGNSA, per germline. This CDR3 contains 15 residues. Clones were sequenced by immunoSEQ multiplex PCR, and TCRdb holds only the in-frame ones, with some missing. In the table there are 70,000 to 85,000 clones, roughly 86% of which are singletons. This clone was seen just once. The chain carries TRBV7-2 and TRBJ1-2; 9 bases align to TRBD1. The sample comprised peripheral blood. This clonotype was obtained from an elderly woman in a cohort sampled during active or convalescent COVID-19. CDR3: CASSSRQGTGLGYTF. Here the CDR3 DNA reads TGTGCCAGCAGCTCCCGTCAGGGGACAGGGCTCGGCTACACCTTC.